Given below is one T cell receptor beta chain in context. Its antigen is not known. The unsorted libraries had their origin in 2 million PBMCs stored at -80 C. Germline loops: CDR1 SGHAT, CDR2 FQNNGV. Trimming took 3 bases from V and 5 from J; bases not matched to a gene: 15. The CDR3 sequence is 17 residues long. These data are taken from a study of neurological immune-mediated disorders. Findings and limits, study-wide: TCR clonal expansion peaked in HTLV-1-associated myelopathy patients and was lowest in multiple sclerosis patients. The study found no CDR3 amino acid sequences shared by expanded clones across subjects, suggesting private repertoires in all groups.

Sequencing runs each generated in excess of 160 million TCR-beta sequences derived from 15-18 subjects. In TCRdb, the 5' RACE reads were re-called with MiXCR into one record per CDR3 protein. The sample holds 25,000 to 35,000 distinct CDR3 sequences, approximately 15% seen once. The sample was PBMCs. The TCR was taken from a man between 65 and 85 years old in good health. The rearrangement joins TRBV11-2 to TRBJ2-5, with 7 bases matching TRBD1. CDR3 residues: CASSFRTGQPFVETQYF. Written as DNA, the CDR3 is TGTGCCAGCAGCTTTCGGACAGGCCAACCTTTCGTGGAGACCCAGTACTTC. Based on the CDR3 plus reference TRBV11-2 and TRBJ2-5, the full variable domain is EAGVAQSPRYKIIEKRQSVAFWCNPISGHATLYWYQQILGQGPKLLIQFQNNGVVDDSQLPKDRFSAERLKGVDSTLKIQPAKLEDSAVYLCASSFRTGQPFVETQYFGPGTRLLVL.